This T cell receptor beta chain stems from a study of graft-versus-host responses after intestinal transplantation (dated by TCRdb to the early 2020s). Regarding the research as a whole: The transplants that recipients got were multivisceral, liver-intestinal, or isolated intestinal. All recipients received anti-thymocyte globulin induction followed by maintenance tacrolimus and steroids for approximately 3 years. After intestinal transplantation, graft-versus-host and host-versus-graft alloreactive T cell clones were followed in the graft, circulation and bone marrow using bulk TCR-beta CDR3 sequencing. To identify alloreactive clones, pre-transplant mixed lymphocyte reaction products were sequenced and compared with unstimulated pre-transplant donor and recipient T cells. The cohort enrolled 24 intestinal transplant recipients, one of whom was a retransplant, and 3 patients without pretransplant specimens were excluded. A peak of at least 4% donor T cells among recipient peripheral blood mononuclear cells was the definition used for donor T cell macrochimerism. Rather than being sequenced by the commercial service, samples from a few later patients were sequenced in-house on an Illumina MiSeq and processed with MiXCR. Study-wide findings and limitations: Early after transplant, declines in HvG clones were associated with peak levels of circulating GvH clones. Patients with donor T cell macrochimerism had high GvH to HvG T cell clonal ratios in their allografts. GvH clones were detected in recipient bone marrow, and some of these GvH clones were observed earlier in ileal mucosa or blood, consistent with an intestinal mucosal origin. The relatively low number and heterogeneity of intestinal transplant patients limited the conclusions.

Compared with germline, V lacks 6 bases and J lacks 8 bases; bases without a gene match: 4. CDR1 is given as MNHNS and CDR2 as SASEGT, both from the germline V gene. The CDR3 spans 14 residues, from the cysteine through the phenylalanine. Only CDR3 DNA is held: 42 bases, read in frame from base 1. Library preparation used the immunoSEQ multiplex PCR assay. For most patients, genomic DNA was isolated with the Qiagen DNeasy Blood and Tissue Kit and sent frozen to Adaptive Biotechnologies for TCR sequencing. For most patients, high-throughput TCR-beta CDR3 sequencing of genomic DNA was performed by Adaptive Biotechnologies. The original methods were these. Adaptive's ImmunoSEQ software was the source of the TCR sequencing data for about 17 patients, while three other patients were processed with MiXCR and VDJtools. CD4 versus CD8 sorting errors were corrected by removing sequences found in both subsets at a frequency ratio below 5:1. CDR3 nucleotide sequences shared between donor and recipient were removed because the origin of such sequences could not be assigned. Alloreactive clones required at least 2-fold expansion over unstimulated cells and minimum CFSE-low frequency of 0.002% (template counts) or 0.001% (read counts). Mappable clones were those detected in sequenced pre-transplant spleen, lymph node, or MLR CFSE-low populations of the donor or recipient. Cumulative frequency of alloreactive clones was calculated as a percentage of all sequences weighted by copy number. TCRdb carries this immuneACCESS record with in-frame sequences only. Its versions omit some clonotypes, under half of them owing to an unresolved V gene in the studies checked, with the rest unexplained. For V, J and clone size, that table is used; D and trimming come from the DNA. Across this sample there are over 100,000 clones, with over 85% seen only once. The ten largest clones add up to about 0.2% of the sample.

Reading the label with the study, this specimen's time point is: cells obtained before transplantation from donor or recipient. CD3+CD4+ and CD3+CD8+ populations were FACS-sorted from unstimulated pre-transplant donor and recipient cells taken from spleen or lymph nodes. There are a few counts of this clone. Its binding antigen is unknown. Within one base of it there is no much larger clone, and no base qualities were kept. This chain is built from TRBV6-1 and TRBJ1-4; 12 junctional bases match TRBD1. This specimen was unstimulated CD4+ T cells sorted from spleen or lymph node cells, taken before transplant. The source is a human donor who was the organ donor for an intestinal transplant. The nucleotide sequence is TGTGCCAGCAGGAGGGGACAGGGGGCGGAAAAACTGTTTTTT. This translates into CASRRGQGAEKLFF.